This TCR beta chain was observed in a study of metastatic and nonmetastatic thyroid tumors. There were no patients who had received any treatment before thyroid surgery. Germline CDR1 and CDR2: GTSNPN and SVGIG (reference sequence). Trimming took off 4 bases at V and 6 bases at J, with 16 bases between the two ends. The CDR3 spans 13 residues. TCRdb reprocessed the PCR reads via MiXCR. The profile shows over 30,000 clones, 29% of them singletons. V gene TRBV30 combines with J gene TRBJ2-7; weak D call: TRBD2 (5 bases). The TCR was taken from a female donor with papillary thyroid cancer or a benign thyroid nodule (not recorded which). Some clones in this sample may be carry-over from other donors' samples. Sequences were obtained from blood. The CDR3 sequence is CAWKKPGGAEQYF. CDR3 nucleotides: TGTGCCTGGAAGAAACCCGGAGGCGCCGAGCAGTACTTC.